The 16 T cell receptor beta chains in this list originate from one sample, sequenced in a study of blood T cell repertoires in COVID-19. TCRdb's table, derived via immunoSEQ multiplex PCR, lists solely in-frame clones and lacks some. The data show about 75,000 clones, 85% to 90% seen once. Specimen: peripheral blood. These TCRs come from a human donor in a cohort sampled during active COVID-19.

The V and J genes are TRBV6-5 and TRBJ2-5, with 7 bases that match TRBD1. CDR1 is MNHEY, CDR2 SVGAGI, per germline. The J segment lost 2 bases and the V segment lost 4 bases, leaving 4 bases of the junction unmatched. The CDR3 consists of 14 residues. The CDR3 bases are TGTGCCAGCAGTTTGGGACAGCTACAAGAGACCCAGTACTTC. It codes for CASSLGQLQETQYF.

The rearrangement joins TRBV6-2 or TRBV6-3 to TRBJ2-1; 10 bases line up with TRBD1. J was trimmed by 7 bases and V by 6 bases; bases with no gene match: 9. CDR3 length: 15 residues. Germline CDR1 is MNHEY and CDR2 is SVGEGT. The CDR3, as DNA: TGTGCCAGCAGCAAAGGACAGGGGGTTGAGAATGAGCAGTTCTTC. This encodes CASSKGQGVENEQFF.

The chain employs TRBV4-1 and TRBJ1-2; D may be TRBD1 (6 bases). Deletions cut 4 bases from V and 3 bases from J, with 15 bases between. Germline V lookup: CDR1 MGHRA, CDR2 YSYEKL. The CDR3 contains 15 residues. The CDR3 spells CASSPQQGGDYGYTF. CDR3 DNA: TGCGCCAGCAGCCCCCAACAGGGTGGTGACTATGGCTACACCTTC.

The chain employs TRBV7-9 and TRBJ2-1, with 14 bases identical to TRBD2. V shed 1 base and J 10 bases; nucleotides not matched to a gene: 6. This CDR3 is built from 16 residues. Germline values: CDR1 SEHNR, CDR2 FQNEAQ (reference sequence). This CDR3 is CASSLGGLAGVGEQFF. The CDR3 DNA reads as TGTGCCAGCAGCTTAGGGGGACTAGCGGGAGTCGGCGAGCAGTTCTTC.

J is TRBJ1-5 and V is TRBV5-6, with D perhaps matching TRBD1 (5 bases). The CDR3 runs to 16 residues. The germline V gene encodes CDR1 SGHDT and CDR2 YYEEEE. V shed 0 bases and J shed 0 bases, with 10 bases lying between them. The CDR3 loop reads CASSLGDSYSNQPQHF. CDR3 sequence (DNA): TGTGCCAGCAGCTTGGGGGACTCTTATAGCAATCAGCCCCAGCATTTT.

This sequence joins TRBV9 and TRBJ2-1, with D perhaps matching TRBD2 (5 bases). The CDR3 totals 14 residues. V dropped 0 bases and J dropped 8 bases, with 12 bases sitting between them. Germline V lookup: CDR1 SGDLS, CDR2 YYNGEE. The CDR3 is CASSVGSGVDEQFF. The CDR3 DNA reads TGTGCCAGCAGCGTAGGTTCCGGGGTCGATGAGCAGTTCTTC. The full variable domain, in which reference TRBV9 and TRBJ2-1 provide the parts outside the CDR3, is DSGVTQTPKHLITATGQRVTLRCSPRSGDLSVYWYQQSLDQGLQFLIQYYNGEERAKGNILERFSAQQFPDLHSELNLSSLELGDSALYFCASSVGSGVDEQFFGPGTRLTVL.

The gene calls are TRBV7-9 and TRBJ1-1; 8 nucleotides line up with TRBD1. This CDR3 has 16 amino acids. Germline trimming cut 5 bases from V and 0 bases from J; bases unmatched to any gene: 8. Germline V gives CDR1 SEHNR, CDR2 FQNEAQ (reference sequence). The CDR3 DNA reads TGTGCCAGCAGCATGACAGGGGCTCCCTTGAACACTGAAGCTTTCTTT. Protein sequence: CASSMTGAPLNTEAFF.

The chain recombines TRBV10-3 with TRBJ2-3; the D gene is possibly TRBD1 (6 bases). Germline V lookup: CDR1 ENHRY, CDR2 SYGVKD. With 5 bases removed from V and 5 bases from J, the gap between germline ends came to 23 bases. The CDR3 is made up of 17 amino acids. The CDR3 nucleotides read TGTGCCATCAGTAAGGGCCTGGGCAGGGGCTTGGGAGATACGCAGTATTTT. Its translation: CAISKGLGRGLGDTQYF.

This chain links TRBV5-1 with TRBJ2-3; 10 nucleotides match TRBD2. The germline gives CDR1 SGHRS, CDR2 YFSETQ. V shed 5 bases and J 2 bases; nucleotides not matched to a gene: 11. This CDR3 contains 17 residues. The DNA for the CDR3 is TGCGCCAGCAGATCTTCGCTAGCGGGGGTGGACACAGATACGCAGTATTTT. Encoded protein: CASRSSLAGVDTDTQYF.

The genes are TRBV6-2 or TRBV6-3 and TRBJ2-2; D gene ambiguous. The V gene lost 4 bases and the J gene lost 6 bases, with 6 bases spanning the gap. Per germline, CDR1 MNHEY and CDR2 SVGEGT. The CDR3 runs to 12 residues. The CDR3 protein is CASSLLSGELFF. Written as DNA, the CDR3 is TGTGCCAGCAGTTTACTCTCCGGGGAGCTGTTTTTT.

This chain uses TRBV6-2 or TRBV6-3 with TRBJ2-7; 7 nucleotides line up with TRBD2. J was trimmed by 2 bases and V by 4 bases; bases with no gene match: 8. The CDR3 has 15 amino acids. Germline V gives CDR1 MNHEY, CDR2 SVGEGT. The CDR3: CASSSSGGVPYEQYF. As DNA, the CDR3 is TGTGCCAGCAGTTCATCGGGGGGAGTACCCTACGAGCAGTACTTC.

The genes are TRBV4-3 and TRBJ2-2; D call uncertain. Germline V gene sequence: CDR1 LGHNA, CDR2 YSLEER. CDR3 size: 13 residues. Trimming pared 1 base from V and 5 bases from J, leaving 5 bases between. The CDR3 DNA reads TGCGCCAGCAGCCAAGTGAGAACCGGGGAGCTGTTTTTT. It encodes CASSQVRTGELFF.

J is TRBJ2-1 and V is TRBV5-4; 9 bases are shared with TRBD2. Germline CDR1 SGHNT, CDR2 YYREEE (reference sequence). CDR3 length: 16 amino acids. The ends lost 6 bases at V and 6 bases at J; junction bases unmatched: 13. In DNA, the CDR3 is TGTGCCAGCATCAACCTGGGGGGACTAGCTTCCAATGAGCAGTTCTTC. This sequence encodes CASINLGGLASNEQFF.

This clone appeared once. The chain combines TRBV6-6 with TRBJ1-4, with 8 bases fitting TRBD1. The trim removed 8 bases at V and 5 bases at J, leaving 4 bases unmatched. Germline V gene data show CDR1 as MNHNY and CDR2 as SVGAGI (reference sequence). The CDR3 consists of 13 residues. The CDR3: CASGQGTNEKLFF. The CDR3 bases are TGTGCCAGCGGACAGGGAACGAATGAAAAACTGTTTTTT.

CDR3: CASSRTGGEEKLFF. CDR3 coding DNA: TGTGCCAGCTCACGAACAGGGGGTGAAGAAAAACTGTTTTTT. J is TRBJ1-4 and V is TRBV18, with 8 bases identical to TRBD1. V shed 4 bases, J shed 8 bases, and the junction held 6 bases outside the gene matches. The germline V gene has CDR1 KGHSH and CDR2 LQKENI. CDR3 length equals 14 residues. Looking up the rest from reference TRBV18 and TRBJ1-4 gives the full variable domain: NAGVMQNPRHLVRRRGQEARLRCSPMKGHSHVYWYRQLPEEGLKFMVYLQKENIIDESGMPKERFSAEFPKEGPSILRIQQVVRGDSAAYFCASSRTGGEEKLFFGSGTQLSVL.

The chain combines TRBV7-2 with TRBJ2-2; possible D gene TRBD2, 6 bases. This CDR3 comprises 14 residues. The V and J ends lost 6 bases and 1 base respectively, with 9 bases between them. Germline assignment: CDR1 SGHTA and CDR2 FQGNSA. CDR3 in amino acids: CASRRDWNTGELFF. The CDR3 nucleotides are TGTGCCAGCAGAAGGGACTGGAACACCGGGGAGCTGTTTTTT.